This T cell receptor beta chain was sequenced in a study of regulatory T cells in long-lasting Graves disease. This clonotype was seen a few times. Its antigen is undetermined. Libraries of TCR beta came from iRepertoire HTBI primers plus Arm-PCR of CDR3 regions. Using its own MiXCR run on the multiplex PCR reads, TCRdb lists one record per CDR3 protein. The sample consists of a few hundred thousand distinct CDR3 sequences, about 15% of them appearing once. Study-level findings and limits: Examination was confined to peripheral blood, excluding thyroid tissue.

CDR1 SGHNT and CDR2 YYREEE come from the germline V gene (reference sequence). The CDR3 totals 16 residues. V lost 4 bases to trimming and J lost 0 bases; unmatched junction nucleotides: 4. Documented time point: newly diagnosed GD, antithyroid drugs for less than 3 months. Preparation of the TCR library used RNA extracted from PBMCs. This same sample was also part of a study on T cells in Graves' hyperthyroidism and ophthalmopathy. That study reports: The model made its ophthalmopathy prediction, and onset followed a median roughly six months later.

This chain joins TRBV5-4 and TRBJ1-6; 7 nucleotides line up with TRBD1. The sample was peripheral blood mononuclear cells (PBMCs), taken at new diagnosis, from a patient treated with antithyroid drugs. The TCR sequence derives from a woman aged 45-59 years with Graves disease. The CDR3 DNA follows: TGTGCCAGCAGCCAGGACAGGACCTCCTATAATTCACCCCTCCACTTT. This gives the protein CASSQDRTSYNSPLHF. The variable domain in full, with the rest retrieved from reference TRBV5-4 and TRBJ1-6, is ETGVTQSPTHLIKTRGQQVTLRCSSQSGHNTVSWYQQALGQGPQFIFQYYREEENGRGNFPPRFSGLQFPNYSSELNVNALELDDSALYLCASSQDRTSYNSPLHFGNGTRLTVT.